The rows below give T cell receptor beta chains drawn from one sample of a study of PD-L1 blockade in urothelial cancer. The protocol was immunoSEQ multiplex PCR, while the TCRdb copy is restricted to in-frame clones and leaves out a portion. The sample lists some 71,000 clones, about 86% occurring once. The sequencing used PBMCs, collected around atezolizumab (anti-PD-L1) treatment. These receptors were obtained from a man in his fifties or sixties with urothelial cancer. The CDR3 runs from the conserved cysteine through the conserved F or W. The D gene is left open where the match is weak. The size of a clone is reported for some rows only, either as once, few or many, or as a class for expanded clones.

j_gene | d_gene | v_gene | abundance | CDR3aa | CDR3nt
TRBJ1-3 | NA | TRBV25-1 | NA | CASSDQGWRSGNTIYF | TGTGCCAGCAGTGATCAGGGGTGGAGGTCTGGAAACACCATATATTTT
TRBJ2-7 | TRBD1 | TRBV10-3 | NA | CAISESRDRGRQYF | TGTGCCATCAGTGAGTCGCGGGACAGGGGGCGGCAGTACTTC
TRBJ2-5 | NA | TRBV10-2 | NA | CASSEGGGETQYF | TGCGCCAGCAGTGAAGGGGGGGGAGAGACCCAGTACTTC
TRBJ2-1 | TRBD2 | TRBV5-1 | NA | CASSWTSWNEQFF | TGCGCCAGCAGCTGGACTAGCTGGAATGAGCAGTTCTTC
TRBJ1-2 | NA | TRBV19 | NA | CASSKDLVQYGYTF | TGTGCCAGTAGTAAAGACCTCGTGCAGTATGGCTACACCTTC
TRBJ2-3 | NA | TRBV7-7 | NA | CASSLAPLGAGGTDTQYF | TGTGCTAGCAGCTTAGCGCCTCTGGGGGCCGGTGGCACAGATACGCAGTATTTT
TRBJ2-1 | TRBD2 | TRBV7-6 | NA | CASSLVGGVYNEQFF | TGTGCCAGCAGCTTAGTCGGGGGGGTTTACAATGAGCAGTTCTTC
TRBJ1-2 | NA | TRBV5-6 | few | CASSSGQTSNYGYTF | TGTGCCAGCAGCTCTGGACAGACTTCTAACTATGGCTACACCTTC
TRBJ2-1 | TRBD1 | TRBV18 | NA | CASSPMTGVNEQFF | TGTGCCAGCTCACCCATGACAGGGGTCAATGAGCAGTTCTTC
TRBJ1-5 | TRBD1 | TRBV19 | NA | CASSILLKRDRRGYQPQHF | TGTGCCAGTAGTATACTGTTAAAAAGGGACAGAAGGGGCTATCAGCCCCAGCATTTT
TRBJ2-1 | NA | TRBV6-1 | NA | CATRTTGSSYNEQFF | TGTGCCACCCGCACAACGGGGAGCTCCTACAATGAGCAGTTCTTC
TRBJ2-7 | NA | TRBV6-5 | NA | CASSYSWQSYEQYF | TGTGCCAGCAGTTACTCGTGGCAGTCCTACGAGCAGTACTTC
TRBJ1-6 | NA | TRBV9 | NA | CASSVGRTLSYNSPLHF | TGTGCCAGCAGCGTGGGCAGAACCCTCTCCTATAATTCACCCCTCCACTTT
TRBJ2-3 | TRBD2 | TRBV2 | few | CASSLLAGATDTQYF | TGTGCCAGCAGCCTACTAGCGGGGGCCACAGATACGCAGTATTTT
TRBJ1-2 | NA | TRBV18 | once | CASSPGRLGPYGYTF | TGTGCCAGCTCACCAGGAAGACTGGGTCCCTATGGCTACACCTTC
TRBJ1-1 | NA | TRBV4-2 | few | CASSLGHGNTEAFF | TGTGCCAGCAGCCTGGGACATGGGAACACTGAAGCTTTCTTT
TRBJ2-5 | NA | TRBV7-2 | NA | CASSLLVTEQETQYF | TGTGCCAGCAGCTTGTTAGTGACAGAACAAGAGACCCAGTACTTC
TRBJ1-6 | TRBD1 | TRBV11-2 | few | CASSWTGRDSPLHF | TGTGCCAGCTCCTGGACAGGTCGGGATTCACCCCTCCACTTT
TRBJ1-1 | NA | TRBV18 | NA | CASSEFSRNTEAFF | TGTGCCAGCTCAGAGTTTTCACGGAACACTGAAGCTTTCTTT
TRBJ2-7 | NA | TRBV10-3 | NA | CAISGGILRSGSEQYF | TGTGCCATCAGTGGGGGTATTTTACGCTCGGGGAGCGAGCAGTACTTC
TRBJ2-5 | TRBD2 | TRBV7-2 | NA | CASSLGPAGGPETQYF | TGTGCCAGCAGCTTAGGTCCAGCGGGGGGGCCGGAGACCCAGTACTTC
TRBJ1-5 | TRBD1 | TRBV6-1 | once | CASSANTGGNQPQHF | TGTGCCAGCAGTGCAAATACAGGGGGGAATCAGCCCCAGCATTTT
TRBJ2-3 | NA | TRBV5-1 | NA | CASSLEGGTDTQYF | TGCGCCAGCAGCTTGGAAGGGGGTACAGATACGCAGTATTTT
TRBJ1-2 | NA | TRBV7-9 | NA | CASSLEVTGPTF | TGTGCCAGCAGCTTAGAGGTAACGGGTCCCACCTTC
TRBJ2-1 | NA | TRBV28 | NA | CASRPSLARSYNEQFF | TGTGCCAGCAGGCCGAGTCTAGCCCGCTCCTACAATGAGCAGTTCTTC
TRBJ2-7 | NA | TRBV5-6 | NA | CASSYLSRQDDEQYF | TGTGCCAGCAGCTACCTGAGCCGACAGGACGACGAGCAGTACTTC
TRBJ1-4 | NA | TRBV6-1 | NA | CASSAGVGGEKLFF | TGTGCCAGCAGTGCAGGGGTAGGGGGTGAAAAACTGTTTTTT
TRBJ2-7 | NA | TRBV14 | NA | CASSPEGGKSGYEQYF | TGTGCCAGCAGCCCTGAGGGGGGGAAAAGCGGCTACGAGCAGTACTTC
TRBJ1-2 | NA | TRBV30 | NA | CAWSVSDGLDGYTF | TGTGCCTGGAGTGTATCCGATGGGCTGGATGGCTACACCTTC
TRBJ1-2 | TRBD1 | TRBV6-1 | NA | CASSDDRGRYGYTF | TGTGCCAGCAGTGATGACAGGGGAAGGTATGGCTACACCTTC
TRBJ1-2 | TRBD1 | TRBV5-4 | NA | CASSRGDRGYYGYTF | TGTGCCAGCAGCCGAGGGGACAGGGGCTACTATGGCTACACCTTC
TRBJ1-6 | NA | TRBV5-4 | NA | CASSSSNFNSPLHF | TGTGCCAGCAGCTCCAGTAATTTTAATTCACCCCTCCACTTT
TRBJ2-7 | NA | TRBV29-1 | NA | CSANSGSKGEQYF | TGCAGCGCTAACTCGGGTAGCAAAGGCGAGCAGTACTTC
TRBJ1-1 | TRBD1 | TRBV5-6 | NA | CASSRLEGAMKPDAFF | TGTGCCAGCAGCCGTCTAGAGGGGGCGATGAAACCTGACGCTTTCTTT
TRBJ1-3 | TRBD1 | TRBV6-5 | NA | CASSPRQGGGNTIYF | TGTGCCAGCAGTCCCCGGCAGGGGGGTGGAAACACCATATATTTT
TRBJ2-1 | TRBD1 | TRBV5-1 | NA | CASSFYSLTGGSYNEQFF | TGCGCCAGCAGCTTTTACTCCCTGACAGGGGGCTCCTACAATGAGCAGTTCTTC